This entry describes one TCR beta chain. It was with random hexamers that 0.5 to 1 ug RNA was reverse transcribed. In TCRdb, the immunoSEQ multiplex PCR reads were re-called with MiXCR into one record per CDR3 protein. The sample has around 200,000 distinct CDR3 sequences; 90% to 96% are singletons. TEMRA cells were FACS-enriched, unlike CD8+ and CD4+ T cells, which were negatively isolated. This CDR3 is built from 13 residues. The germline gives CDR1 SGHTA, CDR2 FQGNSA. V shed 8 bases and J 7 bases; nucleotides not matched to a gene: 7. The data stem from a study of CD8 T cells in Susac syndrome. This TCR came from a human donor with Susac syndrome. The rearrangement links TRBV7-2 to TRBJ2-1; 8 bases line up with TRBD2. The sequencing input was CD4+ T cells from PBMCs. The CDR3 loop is CASGRGGPNEQFF. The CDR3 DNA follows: TGTGCCAGCGGACGGGGGGGGCCAAATGAGCAGTTCTTC. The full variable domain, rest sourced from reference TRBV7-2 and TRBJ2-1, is GAGVSQSPSNKVTEKGKDVELRCDPISGHTALYWYRQSLGQGLEFLIYFQGNSAPDKSGLPSDRFSAERTGGSVSTLTIQRTQQEDSAVYLCASGRGGPNEQFFGPGTRLTVL.